Reported below is one T cell receptor (beta chain). Its antigen remains unknown. This record belongs to a study of T cell responses to AZD1222 COVID-19 vaccine. Notes on the study in general: Just 6 or 7 AZD1222 recipients were seropositive at baseline. Spike-specific TCRs gained breadth and depth after people received two AZD1222 doses.

The table came from immunoSEQ multiplex PCR; TCRdb's copy has only in-frame clones and leaves some out. The table shows about 190,000 clones, with approximately 87% occurring only once. The V segment lost 5 bases and the J segment 2 bases; nucleotides outside the gene matches: 10. The CDR3 is 16 residues long. Germline CDR1 reads MNHEY; CDR2 reads SMNVEV (reference sequence). The specimen comprised peripheral blood, sampled on day 0 of MenACWY control vaccination. The chain carries TRBV27 and TRBJ2-7; 9 bases are a match to TRBD2. This sequence was found in an adult in good health. The CDR3 DNA sequence: TGTGCCAGCAGTCCCAGGTTTAGCGGGGGCACCTACGAGCAGTACTTC. Translation gives CASSPRFSGGTYEQYF.